This T cell receptor beta chain came from a study of T cell responses to AZD1222 COVID-19 vaccine. Whole-study findings and limits: Without day 14 samples, only post-peak T cell repertoires were studied. Donors in the cohort were predominantly white British and more often female, and clonal diversity was possibly underestimated. Researchers report vaccine-associated CD4 TCRs spanning spike, with dominance at 160-218 and 743-854.

On this clone itself: Its target is unknown.

The method was immunoSEQ multiplex PCR; TCRdb's version includes in-frame clones alone and lacks a portion of them. Among some 140,000 clones listed, roughly 90% were seen once. Per the germline V gene, CDR1 is LNHDA and CDR2 is SQIVND (reference sequence). This CDR3 contains 17 residues. The V gene lost 3 bases and the J gene lost 0 bases, with 17 bases spanning the gap. The sample consisted of peripheral blood, taken on day 0 of AZD1222 vaccination. The chain is built from TRBV19 and TRBJ1-1; unclear D gene. This clonotype originated in an adult in good health. CDR3 DNA sequence: TGTGCCAGTAGTATCGGGAGGGCAACTATTTTGAACACTGAAGCTTTCTTT. Translation gives CASSIGRATILNTEAFF. The full variable domain, its missing parts supplied by reference TRBV19 and TRBJ1-1, is DGGITQSPKYLFRKEGQNVTLSCEQNLNHDAMYWYRQDPGQGLRLIYYSQIVNDFQKGDIAEGYSVSREKKESFPLTVTSAQKNPTAFYLCASSIGRATILNTEAFFGQGTRLTVV.